Listed below are T cell receptor beta chains from one sample, sequenced in a study of vaccination effects on CD4 cells after COVID-19. These receptors have no identified antigens. Sequencing used immunoSEQ multiplex PCR; TCRdb keeps in-frame clones, though not all of them. The sample lists 35,000 to 50,000 clones, roughly 76% occurring once. Sequences were derived from CD4+ T cells from PBMCs cultured with HCoV-OC43 spike peptides, sampled before COVID-19 vaccination. These receptors were obtained from a human donor who received a COVID-19 vaccine. The CDR3 runs from the conserved cysteine through the conserved F or W. The D gene is left open where the match is weak. A row's size may be missing; if present it is once, few, many or a size class.

d_call,v_call,clone_size,j_call,cdr3_aa,cdr3_nt
-,TRBV30,many,TRBJ1-2,CAWSQGRYTF,TGTGCCTGGTCGCAGGGACGGTACACCTTC
-,TRBV7-3,-,TRBJ1-5,CASSLTGQGNQPQHF,TGTGCCAGCAGCTTAACGGGGCAGGGCAATCAGCCCCAGCATTTT
-,TRBV2,-,TRBJ1-2,CASSEEGGRGPVSYTF,TGTGCCAGCAGTGAAGAGGGGGGCAGGGGCCCTGTTAGCTACACCTTC
-,TRBV21-1,-,TRBJ1-2,CASSKAGAGYGYTF,TGTGCCAGCAGCAAAGCTGGGGCGGGCTATGGCTACACCTTC
TRBD2,TRBV4-1,-,TRBJ2-5,CASSRYDLGLAELQETQYF,TGCGCCAGCAGCCGTTACGACCTGGGACTAGCGGAGCTACAAGAGACCCAGTACTTC
-,TRBV6-2/TRBV6-3,once,TRBJ1-2,CASSYSSARVDGYTF,TGTGCCAGCAGTTACTCGTCTGCCAGGGTCGATGGCTACACCTTC
-,TRBV21-1,few,TRBJ1-2,CASSKEGTGIRTNYGYTF,TGTGCCAGCAGCAAAGAAGGGACAGGGATCCGAACTAACTATGGCTACACCTTC
TRBD1,TRBV29-1,-,TRBJ1-2,CSVWTGDNYGYTF,TGCAGCGTTTGGACAGGGGATAACTATGGCTACACCTTC
-,TRBV18,-,TRBJ1-5,CASSSGHLLSEPQHF,TGTGCCAGCTCATCGGGACATCTCCTATCAGAGCCCCAGCATTTT
-,TRBV10-3,-,TRBJ2-7,CAISEGGGSYEQYF,TGTGCCATAAGTGAGGGGGGCGGCTCCTACGAGCAGTACTTC
TRBD2,TRBV4-2,few,TRBJ2-7,CASSQDLAAYEQYF,TGTGCCAGCAGCCAAGATCTAGCGGCCTACGAGCAGTACTTC
TRBD1,TRBV7-8,-,TRBJ1-1,CASSLAEQGGTEAFF,TGTGCCAGCAGCTTAGCGGAGCAGGGGGGCACTGAAGCTTTCTTT
TRBD1,TRBV11-2,few,TRBJ1-2,CASSPADRGRAGGYTF,TGTGCCAGCAGCCCGGCCGACAGGGGGCGAGCAGGAGGCTACACCTTC
TRBD2,TRBV4-2,-,TRBJ2-5,CASSQTTGLAGEETQYF,TGTGCCAGCAGCCAGACCACCGGACTAGCGGGAGAGGAGACCCAGTACTTC
TRBD1,TRBV10-3,-,TRBJ1-1,CAIREDRAITEAFF,TGTGCCATCAGGGAGGACAGGGCAATCACTGAAGCTTTCTTT
TRBD1,TRBV19,-,TRBJ2-4,CASSPRTGGMLNIQYF,TGTGCCAGTAGTCCGAGGACAGGGGGCATGTTAAACATTCAGTACTTC
-,TRBV3-1/TRBV3-2,-,TRBJ2-5,CASSPRTGQETQYF,TGTGCCAGCAGCCCGAGGACGGGGCAAGAGACCCAGTACTTC
-,TRBV19,-,TRBJ1-2,CASSRENRVAEDGYTF,TGTGCCAGTAGTAGAGAGAACAGGGTCGCGGAGGATGGCTACACCTTC
-,TRBV4-2,many,TRBJ1-2,CASSQVGAGLNYGYTF,TGTGCCAGCAGCCAAGTAGGGGCAGGACTAAACTATGGCTACACCTTC
-,TRBV5-1,-,TRBJ1-3,CASSLGQISGNTIYF,TGCGCCAGCAGTTTAGGACAGATTTCTGGAAACACCATATATTTT
-,TRBV14,-,TRBJ2-1,CASSHPRVGVSNEQFF,TGTGCCAGCAGCCACCCCAGGGTAGGCGTGAGTAATGAGCAGTTCTTC
TRBD1,TRBV6-5,-,TRBJ2-2,CASRNPGGFVGELFF,TGTGCCAGCAGGAACCCAGGGGGTTTCGTTGGGGAGCTGTTTTTT
TRBD1,TRBV2,-,TRBJ1-2,CASGTGPTYNYGYTF,TGTGCCAGCGGGACAGGGCCGACCTATAACTATGGCTACACCTTC
TRBD1,TRBV10-3,-,TRBJ1-2,CAISDDRDYGYTF,TGTGCCATCAGTGACGACAGGGACTATGGCTACACCTTC
-,TRBV7-9,-,TRBJ2-3,CASSLQGLSTDTQYF,TGTGCCAGCAGCTTACAGGGTCTAAGCACAGATACGCAGTATTTT
TRBD1,TRBV3-1/TRBV3-2,-,TRBJ2-7,CASSRPGQGAWEQYF,TGTGCCAGCAGCCGACCGGGACAGGGGGCTTGGGAGCAGTACTTC
-,TRBV30,-,TRBJ2-1,CAWSVQTAGDNEQFF,TGTGCCTGGAGTGTACAGACAGCGGGCGACAATGAGCAGTTCTTC
-,TRBV20-1,-,TRBJ1-2,CSAKQNYGYTF,TGCAGTGCTAAACAGAACTATGGCTACACCTTC
-,TRBV7-9,-,TRBJ2-5,CASSTTHYGKTQYF,TGTGCCAGCAGCACCACCCACTACGGGAAGACCCAGTACTTC
-,TRBV25-1,-,TRBJ1-2,CAAGPGTFNYGYTF,TGTGCTGCAGGGCCAGGGACCTTTAACTATGGCTACACCTTC
-,TRBV6-4,few,TRBJ1-6,CASSARWDSPLHF,TGTGCCAGCAGTGCCCGTTGGGATTCACCCCTCCACTTT
-,TRBV6-6,-,TRBJ1-2,CASSYKGDYYGYTF,TGTGCCAGCAGTTACAAGGGGGATTACTATGGCTACACCTTC
-,TRBV29-1,-,TRBJ1-2,CSVQPETVNYGYTF,TGCAGCGTCCAACCAGAAACAGTTAACTATGGCTACACCTTC
TRBD1,TRBV5-4,once,TRBJ2-6,CASSLTGDGANVLTF,TGTGCCAGCAGCCTGACAGGGGACGGGGCCAACGTCCTGACTTTC
TRBD1,TRBV19,-,TRBJ1-1,CASSIRTGVSTEAFF,TGTGCCAGTAGTATTAGGACAGGGGTTAGCACTGAAGCTTTCTTT
-,TRBV4-1,-,TRBJ1-5,CASSRQGNSNQPQHF,TGCGCCAGCAGCCGGCAGGGGAATAGCAATCAGCCCCAGCATTTT
-,TRBV19,-,TRBJ1-2,CASSIGSWQGDGYTF,TGTGCCAGTAGTATAGGATCGTGGCAGGGAGATGGCTACACCTTC
-,TRBV18,once,TRBJ1-5,CASSPGSARTQHF,TGTGCCAGCTCACCAGGGTCCGCTCGTACTCAGCATTTT
TRBD2,TRBV28,once,TRBJ2-2,CASSHLAGGTGELFF,TGTGCCAGCAGTCACCTAGCGGGAGGAACCGGGGAGCTGTTTTTT
-,TRBV6-1,many,TRBJ2-5,CASSEHQQETQYF,TGTGCCAGCAGTGAACACCAGCAAGAGACCCAGTACTTC
TRBD2,TRBV28,few,TRBJ2-1,CASSSTLAGVNEQFF,TGTGCCAGCAGTTCTACACTAGCGGGCGTGAATGAGCAGTTCTTC
-,TRBV4-1,-,TRBJ1-3,CASSDRNVQSSGNTIYF,TGCGCCAGCAGCGACAGGAACGTTCAGAGCTCTGGAAACACCATATATTTT
-,TRBV4-1,few,TRBJ1-6,CASSRESWASPLHF,TGCGCCAGCAGCCGAGAAAGCTGGGCCTCACCCCTCCACTTT
-,TRBV6-6,once,TRBJ1-6,CASIQSSYNSPLHF,TGTGCCAGCATACAGAGCTCCTATAATTCACCCCTCCACTTT
TRBD1,TRBV9,-,TRBJ1-1,CASSVGQGGSVFAEAFF,TGTGCCAGCAGCGTGGGACAGGGGGGGTCGGTCTTCGCTGAAGCTTTCTTT
-,TRBV7-2,-,TRBJ2-5,CASSLMSSETQYF,TGTGCCAGCAGCTTAATGTCGTCAGAGACCCAGTACTTC
TRBD2,TRBV5-1,-,TRBJ2-7,CASSSTPPTSGLYEQYF,TGCGCCAGCAGCTCAACCCCCCCGACTAGCGGCCTTTACGAGCAGTACTTC